These T cell receptor beta chains were read from a single sample in a study of shared clonotypes between healthy human individuals. The method was immunoSEQ multiplex PCR; TCRdb's version includes in-frame clones alone and lacks a portion of them. The sample has about 1.5 million clones; roughly 96% are singletons. Sequencing was performed on naive CD4+ T cells sorted from blood. The origin of the receptors is a man aged 25-45 years in good health. The CDR3 runs from the conserved cysteine through the conserved F or W. The D gene is left open where the match is weak. Clone size appears in some rows only: once, few, many, or a class for an expanded clone.

DNA,CDR3,V,size,D,J
TGTGCCAGCAGCCAAGATCACAGGGTGATTTCACCCCTCCACTTT,CASSQDHRVISPLHF,TRBV4-2,.,.,TRBJ1-6
TGTGCCAGCAGCGCACGTACGAACACCGGGGAGCTGTTTTTT,CASSARTNTGELFF,TRBV9,.,.,TRBJ2-2
TGTGCCAGCAGTTTAGGTTTACTGGGCAGATTATTCAATCAGCCCCAGCATTTT,CASSLGLLGRLFNQPQHF,TRBV27,few,.,TRBJ1-5
TGTGCCAGCAGTGGATCGTCAGATACGCAGTATTTT,CASSGSSDTQYF,TRBV2,.,.,TRBJ2-3
TGTGCCAGCAGCTTAGCGGCCGAGCAGTACTTC,CASSLAAEQYF,TRBV7-9,.,.,TRBJ2-7
TGCAGTCCCCTGGCCCGTGTGGAGCAGTACTTC,CSPLARVEQYF,TRBV20-1,.,.,TRBJ2-7
TGTGCCAGCAGCTCGCCGCCCATCTTTTACGAGCAGTACTTC,CASSSPPIFYEQYF,TRBV7-2,.,.,TRBJ2-7
TGTGCCAGCAGCGTGCTGGGGGCGTTAGGAGATACGCAGTATTTT,CASSVLGALGDTQYF,TRBV9,many,.,TRBJ2-3
TGTGCCAGCAGTGAACAGGGATTCGGAAAACTGTTTTTT,CASSEQGFGKLFF,TRBV6-1,.,.,TRBJ1-4
TGTGCCAGCAGCTCGTGGACTAGCGGGAGCATGAATGAGCAGTTCTTC,CASSSWTSGSMNEQFF,TRBV7-9,once,TRBD2,TRBJ2-1
TGTGCCAGCCTTCTGAGAGGGGGACGAAATGAGCAGTTCTTC,CASLLRGGRNEQFF,TRBV11-1,once,.,TRBJ2-1
TGTGCCAGCAGCACGAAGGATTGGACAGATACGCAGTATTTT,CASSTKDWTDTQYF,TRBV14,.,.,TRBJ2-3
TGCGCCAGCAGCTTGGATACTTGGTCGACTAATGAAAAACTGTTTTTT,CASSLDTWSTNEKLFF,TRBV5-1,.,.,TRBJ1-4
TGTGCCAGCAGCCGACAGAGCATCGAGCAGTACTTC,CASSRQSIEQYF,TRBV11-2,.,.,TRBJ2-7
TGCGCCAGCAGATATGTTAGCGGGATCTCTGGGGCCAACGTCCTGACTTTC,CASRYVSGISGANVLTF,TRBV5-1,.,TRBD2,TRBJ2-6
TGTGCCAGCCTAAAAGCCTCGGGCCAGCCCCAGCATTTT,CASLKASGQPQHF,TRBV21-1,.,.,TRBJ1-5
TGTGCCAGCAGTTTTGGTAGGAAAAGTTTTAACCGGGACAGGGGAAATCAGCCCCAGCATTTT,CASSFGRKSFNRDRGNQPQHF,TRBV28,.,TRBD1,TRBJ1-5
TGTGCCAGCTCACCCCCGGGACAGGGCGTGAACATTCAGTACTTC,CASSPPGQGVNIQYF,TRBV18,.,TRBD1,TRBJ2-4
TGTGCCAGCAGCTTGGGACACACCGGGGAGCTGTTTTTT,CASSLGHTGELFF,TRBV5-4,.,.,TRBJ2-2
TGTGTAACAGGCGGTCCAAATGGGGATACGCAGTATTTT,CVTGGPNGDTQYF,TRBV7-8,.,.,TRBJ2-3
TGTGCCAGCAGCGTACGGGGCCAAGTCCCCCAGTACTTC,CASSVRGQVPQYF,TRBV9,.,.,TRBJ2-5
TGTGCCAGCAGCCAAACGAGCGGGAGTTACAATGAGCAGTTCTTC,CASSQTSGSYNEQFF,TRBV7-8,once,TRBD2,TRBJ2-1
TGTGCCAGCAGCTTTGGACTAGCGGGAGGGGCAAAAAACACCGGGGAGCTGTTTTTT,CASSFGLAGGAKNTGELFF,TRBV7-9,.,TRBD2,TRBJ2-2
TGTGCCAGCAGCGGCCGGTCGGGGGTAACCTACGAGCAGTACTTC,CASSGRSGVTYEQYF,TRBV11-2,.,.,TRBJ2-7
TGTGCCAGTAGGGAGGGGGACAGGGGATACAATGAGCAGTTCTTC,CASREGDRGYNEQFF,TRBV19,once,TRBD1,TRBJ2-1
TGTGCCAGCAGCTTATGGAACAGCCGAACCTACGAGCAGTACTTC,CASSLWNSRTYEQYF,TRBV11-2,.,.,TRBJ2-7
TGTGCCAGCAGTAAATCCCGAGTAGGGCAGTATTTT,CASSKSRVGQYF,TRBV2,.,.,TRBJ2-3
TGCAGCGTTGGTGGGAGACCCAATGAGCAGTTCTTC,CSVGGRPNEQFF,TRBV29-1,.,.,TRBJ2-1
TGTGCCAGCAGTGGGGCCGCACAGGGAACCTACGAGCAGTACTTC,CASSGAAQGTYEQYF,TRBV25-1,.,.,TRBJ2-7
TGTGCCAGCAGCGTATCCTCCCTTGGACTAGTAGAGACCCAGTACTTC,CASSVSSLGLVETQYF,TRBV9,.,TRBD2,TRBJ2-5
TGCAGCACCTGTACCTGGGCGGAAGAGACCCAGTACTTC,CSTCTWAEETQYF,TRBV29-1,.,.,TRBJ2-5
TGTGCCAGCAGCTTAGTCCCCGGTGGGGCGCCCTACGAGCAGTACTTC,CASSLVPGGAPYEQYF,TRBV7-9,.,.,TRBJ2-7
TGTGCCAGTAGCCCGGGGACAGGGGGTCGTGAGACCCAGTACTTC,CASSPGTGGRETQYF,TRBV19,.,TRBD1,TRBJ2-5
TGTGCCATACAGGGGGCCCCCTCCTCTGGAAACACCATATATTTT,CAIQGAPSSGNTIYF,TRBV6-1,.,TRBD1,TRBJ1-3
TGTGCCATCAGCAATAGTGGATTCACAGATACGCAGTATTTT,CAISNSGFTDTQYF,TRBV10-3,.,.,TRBJ2-3
TGCGCCAGCAGCTTGGGAGGACAGCTTGTCTATGGCTACACCTTC,CASSLGGQLVYGYTF,TRBV5-1,.,.,TRBJ1-2